The 17 T cell receptor beta chains listed next were all sequenced from one sample in a study of OX40 agonist ivuxolimab in advanced cancers. Profiled with immunoSEQ multiplex PCR; TCRdb holds only in-frame clones, not every one. Of 30,000 to 40,000 clones detected, roughly four fifths appear once; the ten largest clones hold less than 25%. Sequencing used CD4+ or CD8+ T cells sorted from blood, obtained in a trial of the OX40 agonist ivuxolimab. Receptor source: an adult with an advanced solid tumor such as melanoma, head and neck, liver or kidney cancer.

V is TRBV2 and J is TRBJ2-3; TRBD2 aligns across 16 bases. The length of the CDR3 is 19 residues. V dropped 0 bases and J dropped 4; count of bases not matched to a gene: 7. Per the germline V gene, CDR1 is SNHLY and CDR2 is FYNNEI. CDR3: CASSEALGTSGRASDTQYF. CDR3 sequence (DNA): TGTGCCAGCAGTGAAGCGCTGGGGACTAGCGGGAGGGCGTCAGATACGCAGTATTTT.

This chain uses TRBV21-1 with TRBJ2-7; TRBD1 reflects the table's D call only, with no check against the DNA. TRBV21-1 is a documented pseudogene. The CDR3 is 15 amino acids. The DNA of the CDR3 is TGTGCCAGCAGCTCCCGACAGGGTCGAAGCTACGAGCAGTACTTC. Translating it yields CASSSRQGRSYEQYF.

To note about this clone: Other nucleotide sequences in the sample specify the same CDR3. The V and J genes are TRBV6-5 and TRBJ2-7; the D gene could be TRBD1 or TRBD2 (5 bases each). This CDR3 contains 13 residues. Deletions cut 3 bases from V and 4 bases from J, with 10 bases between. CDR1 and CDR2 from the germline V gene are MNHEY and SVGAGI. The CDR3 protein is CASSYRDGYEQYF. DNA of the CDR3: TGTGCCAGCAGTTATAGGGACGGATACGAGCAGTACTTC.

This clone is medium-sized within its sample. The chain employs TRBV5-1 and TRBJ2-3; 8 bases are a match to TRBD2. After removal of 7 bases from V and 2 bases from J, the junction contained 9 bases not matched to a gene. This CDR3 has 15 amino acids. Germline V gives CDR1 SGHRS, CDR2 YFSETQ. Written as DNA, the CDR3 is TGCGCCAGCCCCCCGGGGGGGCCCCCCACAGATACGCAGTATTTT. This gives the protein CASPPGGPPTDTQYF.

V gene TRBV4-1 combines with J gene TRBJ2-7; D ambiguous. The CDR3 loop spans 15 amino acids. Trimming pared 0 bases from V and 3 bases from J, leaving 12 bases between. The germline V gene has CDR1 MGHRA and CDR2 YSYEKL. The CDR3 spells CASSQEPWGSYEQYF. CDR3 sequence (DNA): TGCGCCAGCAGCCAAGAGCCCTGGGGTAGCTACGAGCAGTACTTC.

V and J are TRBV7-6 and TRBJ1-2; possibly TRBD1 for D (5 bases). V lost 5 bases to trimming and J lost 4 bases, with 11 bases between them. This CDR3 region has 13 residues. Germline CDR1 reads SGHVS; CDR2 reads FNYEAQ. CDR3 sequence: CASSGGLGYGYTF. As DNA, the CDR3 is TGTGCCAGCAGCGGGGGACTGGGCTATGGCTACACCTTC. The whole variable domain, filled in from reference TRBV7-6 and TRBJ1-2, reads GAGVSQSPRYKVTKRGQDVALRCDPISGHVSLYWYRQALGQGPEFLTYFNYEAQQDKSGLPNDRFSAERPEGSISTLTIQRTEQRDSAMYRCASSGGLGYGYTFGSGTRLTVV.

As regards this clone: This CDR3 is also generated by other DNA sequences in the sample. The chain carries TRBV9 and TRBJ1-1, with 7 bases lining up with TRBD1. With V trimmed by 0 bases and J by 4 bases, 3 bases remained unmatched. The germline gives CDR1 SGDLS, CDR2 YYNGEE. The CDR3 covers 14 residues. This CDR3 is CASSVAGGSTEAFF. CDR3 DNA sequence: TGTGCCAGCAGCGTAGCAGGGGGGTCCACTGAAGCTTTCTTT.

The chain couples TRBV7-6 to TRBJ2-5; D is unclear. Trimming cost V 3 bases and J 2 bases, with 10 bases left between them. Germline-derived CDR1 and CDR2 are SGHVS and FNYEAQ. The CDR3 extends over 14 amino acids. CDR3 protein: CASSFTDLQETQYF. The CDR3, as DNA: TGTGCCAGCAGCTTCACAGACTTACAAGAGACCCAGTACTTC. Looking up the rest from reference TRBV7-6 and TRBJ2-5 gives the full variable domain: GAGVSQSPRYKVTKRGQDVALRCDPISGHVSLYWYRQALGQGPEFLTYFNYEAQQDKSGLPNDRFSAERPEGSISTLTIQRTEQRDSAMYRCASSFTDLQETQYFGPGTRLLVL.

V and J are TRBV2 and TRBJ2-7; a weak D match, TRBD2 (6 bases). Germline assignment: CDR1 SNHLY and CDR2 FYNNEI. The CDR3 spans 10 residues. The V gene lost 8 bases and the J gene lost 6 bases, with 8 bases spanning the gap. The CDR3, as DNA: TGTGCCAGCGGCGGGATCGAGCAGTACTTC. This translates into CASGGIEQYF.

This chain connects TRBV6-1 to TRBJ1-2, with D possibly being TRBD1 (6 bases). The ends were cut back, 6 bases at V and 6 bases at J, with 11 bases in the middle. CDR3 size: 12 residues. In germline, CDR1 is MNHNS, CDR2 SASEGT. CDR3 residues: CASRGGDDGYTF. The CDR3 region has the DNA TGTGCCAGCAGAGGGGGGGATGATGGCTACACCTTC.

The V call is TRBV7-3, the J call TRBJ2-7, with D possibly matching TRBD1 (5 bases). CDR1 SGHTA and CDR2 FQGTGA come from the germline V gene. The CDR3 length is 15 residues. The V end lost 2 bases, the J end lost 0 bases, and 11 bases lay between the germline ends. CDR3 loop: CASSLGLGDSYEQYF. Here the CDR3 DNA reads TGTGCCAGCAGCTTAGGCTTAGGGGACTCCTACGAGCAGTACTTC.

This clone has at least ten counts. The chain uses TRBV28 and TRBJ1-4, with a possible D match to TRBD1 (5 bases). In germline, CDR1 is MDHEN, CDR2 SYDVKM. The V end lost 5 bases, the J end lost 3 bases, and 13 bases lay between the germline ends. This CDR3 comprises 15 residues. The CDR3: CASSAPTAPNEKLFF. For the CDR3, the DNA is TGTGCCAGCAGTGCCCCGACAGCCCCTAATGAAAAACTGTTTTTT.

This clone occurred once. The J gene is TRBJ2-5, the V gene TRBV2; no firm D call. The CDR3 contains 17 residues. Deletions cut 5 bases from V and 2 bases from J, with 21 bases between. Germline assignment: CDR1 SNHLY and CDR2 FYNNEI. The CDR3 DNA reads TGTGCCAGCAGTTTCTCCGACCCGAACCTAGGGCAAGAGACCCAGTACTTC. Protein sequence: CASSFSDPNLGQETQYF.

The chain carries TRBV27 and TRBJ1-3; D unclear. The germline V and J ends were trimmed by 4 bases and 4 bases, with 8 bases remaining between them. The CDR3 contains 13 residues. The germline V gene encodes CDR1 MNHEY and CDR2 SMNVEV (reference sequence). The CDR3 protein is CASSSKGGNTIYF. The CDR3 DNA is TGTGCCAGCAGTTCAAAAGGGGGAAACACCATATATTTT.

This chain uses TRBV28 with TRBJ1-5; D gene ambiguous. This CDR3 region has 12 residues. Germline lookup yields CDR1 MDHEN and CDR2 SYDVKM. V dropped 6 bases and J dropped 5 bases, with 8 bases sitting between them. As DNA, the CDR3 is TGTGCCAGCAGGGACGGTGATCAGCCCCAGCATTTT. It specifies CASRDGDQPQHF.

V gene TRBV13 combines with J gene TRBJ2-5; 11 bases are a match to TRBD1. The junction had 9 bases not matched to a gene; V was cut back by 5 bases and J by 4 bases. Germline-derived CDR1 and CDR2 are PRHDT and FYEKMQ (reference sequence). This CDR3 region has 16 residues. The CDR3 bases are TGTGCCAGCAGCCCCTCGGGGACAGGGGGGGGAGAGACCCAGTACTTC. Its protein product is CASSPSGTGGGETQYF.

This clone was seen a handful of times. The V and J genes are TRBV15 and TRBJ1-2; D possibly corresponds to TRBD1 (6 bases). The germline CDR1 and CDR2 sequences are LNHNV and YYDKDF (reference sequence). V was shortened by 5 bases and J by 8 bases, with 21 bases between the two germline ends. CDR3 length: 15 residues. This chain's CDR3 is CATSPAGAEHTGYTF. The CDR3 DNA is TGTGCCACCAGCCCGGCGGGGGCAGAACACACGGGCTACACCTTC.